The sequence of this T cell receptor beta chain was determined in a study of T cell repertoires in cytomegalovirus infection. About the research overall: The public TCR beta signatures pointed to both CMV infection and matching HLA type. Overall study findings and caveats: Summed frequency of shared TCR beta families picked out CMV carriers who also had the relevant HLA. CMV-specific HLA-C-restricted TCR beta clonotypes dominated the ex vivo response.

CDR1 and CDR2 from the germline V gene are SGHDN and FVKESK. V was clipped by 5 bases and J by 5 bases; unmatched bases: 7. This CDR3 region has 15 residues. TCRdb re-derived calls from the reads in MiXCR, one entry per CDR3 protein. This sample has about 250,000 distinct CDR3 sequences, with 6% to 8% found just once. The table lists this clonotype with many counts. Its antigen remains unknown. The chain joins TRBV14 to TRBJ2-5; TRBD2 matches at 11 bases. The clonotype was recovered from a human donor in good health (CMV status not recorded). Some clones in this sample may be carry-over from other donors' samples. Sequencing used PBMCs. CDR3 DNA: TGTGCCAGCAGCAGGATAGCGGGGGGGCCGGAGACCCAGTACTTC. It encodes CASSRIAGGPETQYF.